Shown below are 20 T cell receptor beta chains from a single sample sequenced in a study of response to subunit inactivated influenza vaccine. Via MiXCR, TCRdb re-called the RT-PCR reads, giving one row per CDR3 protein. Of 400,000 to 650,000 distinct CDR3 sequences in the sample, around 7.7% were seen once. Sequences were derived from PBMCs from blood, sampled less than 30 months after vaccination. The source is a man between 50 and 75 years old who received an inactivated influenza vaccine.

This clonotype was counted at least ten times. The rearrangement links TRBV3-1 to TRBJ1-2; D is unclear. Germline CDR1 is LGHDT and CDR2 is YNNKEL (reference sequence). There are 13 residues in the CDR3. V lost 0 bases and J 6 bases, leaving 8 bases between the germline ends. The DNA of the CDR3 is TGTGCCAGCAGCCAAGAGAGGGAGGATGGCTACACCTTC. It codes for CASSQEREDGYTF.

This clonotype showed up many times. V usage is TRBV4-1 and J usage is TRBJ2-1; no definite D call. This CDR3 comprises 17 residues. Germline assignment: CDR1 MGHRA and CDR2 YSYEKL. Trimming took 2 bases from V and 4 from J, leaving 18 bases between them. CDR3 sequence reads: CASSQLPSTPTYNEQFF. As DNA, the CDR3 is TGCGCCAGCAGCCAACTCCCCTCAACCCCGACTTACAATGAGCAGTTCTTC.

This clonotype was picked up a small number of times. The CDR3 protein is CASSLGRVGSYEQYF. The DNA of the CDR3 is TGTGCCAGCAGCTTAGGGCGGGTGGGGTCCTACGAGCAGTACTTC. This chain joins TRBV11-2 and TRBJ2-7, with D maybe TRBD2 (5 bases). V was pared by 1 base and J by 1 base, with 11 bases between. The germline V gene encodes CDR1 SGHAT and CDR2 FQNNGV. The CDR3 is 15 residues long.

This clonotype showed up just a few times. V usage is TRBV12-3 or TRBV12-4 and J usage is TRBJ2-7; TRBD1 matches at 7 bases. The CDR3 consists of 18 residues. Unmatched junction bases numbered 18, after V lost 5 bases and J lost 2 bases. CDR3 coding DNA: TGTGCCAGCAGTCCCCTAGATTTTAGACAGGGACCTCCCTACGAGCAGTACTTC. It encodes CASSPLDFRQGPPYEQYF.

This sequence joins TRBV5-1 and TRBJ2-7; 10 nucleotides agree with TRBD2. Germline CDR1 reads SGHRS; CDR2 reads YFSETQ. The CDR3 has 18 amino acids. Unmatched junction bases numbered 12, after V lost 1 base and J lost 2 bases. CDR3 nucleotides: TGCGCCAGCAGCTTGCCCCGAACTCTAGCGGGGGCCACCTACGAGCAGTACTTC. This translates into CASSLPRTLAGATYEQYF.

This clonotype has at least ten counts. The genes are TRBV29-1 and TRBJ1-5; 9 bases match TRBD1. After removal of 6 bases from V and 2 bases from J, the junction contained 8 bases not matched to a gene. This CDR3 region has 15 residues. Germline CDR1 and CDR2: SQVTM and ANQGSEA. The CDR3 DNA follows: TGCAGCGTCGCTGACAGGGGGTTCGGCAATCAGCCCCAGCATTTT. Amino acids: CSVADRGFGNQPQHF. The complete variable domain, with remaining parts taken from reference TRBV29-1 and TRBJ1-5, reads SAVISQKPSRDICQRGTSLTIQCQVDSQVTMMFWYRQQPGQSLTLIATANQGSEATYESGFVIDKFPISRPNLTFSTLTVSNMSPEDSSIYLCSVADRGFGNQPQHFGDGTRLSIL.

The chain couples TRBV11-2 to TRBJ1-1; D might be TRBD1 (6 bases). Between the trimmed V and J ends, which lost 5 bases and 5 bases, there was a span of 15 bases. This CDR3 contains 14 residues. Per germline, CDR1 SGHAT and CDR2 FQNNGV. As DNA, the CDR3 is TGTGCCAGCAGCCCTCAGACAGGCGAGACTGAAGCTTTCTTT. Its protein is CASSPQTGETEAFF. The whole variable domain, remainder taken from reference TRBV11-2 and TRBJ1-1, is EAGVAQSPRYKIIEKRQSVAFWCNPISGHATLYWYQQILGQGPKLLIQFQNNGVVDDSQLPKDRFSAERLKGVDSTLKIQPAKLEDSAVYLCASSPQTGETEAFFGQGTRLTVV.

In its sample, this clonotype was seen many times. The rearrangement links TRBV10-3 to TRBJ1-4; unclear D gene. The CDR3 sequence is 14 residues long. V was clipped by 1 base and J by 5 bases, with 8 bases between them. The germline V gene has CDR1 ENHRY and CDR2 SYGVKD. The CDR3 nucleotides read TGTGCCATCAGTGAGTGGCAGGCAAATGAAAAACTGTTTTTT. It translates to CAISEWQANEKLFF.

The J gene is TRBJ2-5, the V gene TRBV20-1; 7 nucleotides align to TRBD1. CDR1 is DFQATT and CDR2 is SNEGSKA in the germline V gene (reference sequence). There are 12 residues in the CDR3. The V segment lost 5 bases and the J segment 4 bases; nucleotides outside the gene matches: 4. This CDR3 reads CSAPDRTETQYF. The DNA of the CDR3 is TGCAGTGCTCCGGACAGGACAGAGACCCAGTACTTC.

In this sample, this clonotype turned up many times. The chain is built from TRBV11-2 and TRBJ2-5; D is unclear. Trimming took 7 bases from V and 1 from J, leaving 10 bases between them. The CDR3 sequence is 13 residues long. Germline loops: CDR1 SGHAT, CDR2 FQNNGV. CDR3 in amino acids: CASTAHLQETQYF. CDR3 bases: TGTGCCAGCACCGCCCACCTCCAAGAGACCCAGTACTTC.

The CDR3 nucleotides read TGCAGTGCTAGAGATACAGGGGGCGGCTACGAGCAGTACTTC. As protein: CSARDTGGGYEQYF. The chain uses TRBV20-1 and TRBJ2-7; 9 bases are shared with TRBD1. The CDR3 length is 14 residues. V shed 0 bases and J 3 bases; nucleotides not matched to a gene: 3. Per germline, CDR1 DFQATT and CDR2 SNEGSKA (reference sequence).

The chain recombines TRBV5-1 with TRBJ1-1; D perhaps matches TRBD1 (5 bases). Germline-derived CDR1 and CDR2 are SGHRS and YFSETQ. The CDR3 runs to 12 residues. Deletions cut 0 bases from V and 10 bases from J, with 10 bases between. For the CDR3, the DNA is TGCGCCAGCAGCTTGGACAGGCGCGGAGCTTTCTTT. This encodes CASSLDRRGAFF.

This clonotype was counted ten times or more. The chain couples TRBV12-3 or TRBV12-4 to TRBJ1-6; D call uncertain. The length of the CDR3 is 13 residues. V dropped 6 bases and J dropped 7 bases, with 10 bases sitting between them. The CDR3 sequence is CASRKGPNSPLHF. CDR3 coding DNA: TGTGCCAGCAGAAAGGGTCCAAATTCACCCCTCCACTTT.

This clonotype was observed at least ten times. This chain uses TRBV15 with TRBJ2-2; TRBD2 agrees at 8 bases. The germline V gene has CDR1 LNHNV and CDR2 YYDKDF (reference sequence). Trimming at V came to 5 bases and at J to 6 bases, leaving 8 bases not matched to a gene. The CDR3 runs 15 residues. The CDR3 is CATSEWGLGPGELFF. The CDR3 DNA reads TGTGCCACCAGCGAGTGGGGACTAGGTCCCGGGGAGCTGTTTTTT.

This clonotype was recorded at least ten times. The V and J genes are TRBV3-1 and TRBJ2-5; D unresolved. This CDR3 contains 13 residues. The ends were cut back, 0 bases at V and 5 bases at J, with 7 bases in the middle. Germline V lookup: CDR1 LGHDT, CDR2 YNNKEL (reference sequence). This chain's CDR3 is CASSQDPGETQYF. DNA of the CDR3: TGTGCCAGCAGCCAAGATCCCGGGGAGACCCAGTACTTC.

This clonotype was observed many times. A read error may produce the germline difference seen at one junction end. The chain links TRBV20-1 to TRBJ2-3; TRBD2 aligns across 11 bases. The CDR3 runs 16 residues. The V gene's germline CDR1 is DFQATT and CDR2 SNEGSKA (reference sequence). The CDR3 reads CSARDPLAGGTHTQYF. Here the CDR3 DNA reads TGCAGTGCTAGAGATCCCCTAGCGGGAGGCACACATACGCAGTATTTT.

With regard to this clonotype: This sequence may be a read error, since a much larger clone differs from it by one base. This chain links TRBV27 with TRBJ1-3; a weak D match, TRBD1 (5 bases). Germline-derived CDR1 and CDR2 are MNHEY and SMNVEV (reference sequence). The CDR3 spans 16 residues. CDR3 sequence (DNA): TGTGCCAGCAGTAGGGGACCTCTTAACTCTGGACACACCATATATTTT. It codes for CASSRGPLNSGHTIYF.

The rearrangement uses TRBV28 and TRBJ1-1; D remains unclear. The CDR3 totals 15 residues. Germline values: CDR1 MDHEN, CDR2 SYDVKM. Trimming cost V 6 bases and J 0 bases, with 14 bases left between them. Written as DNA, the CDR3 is TGTGCCAGCAGCACAACAACTCTCATGAACACTGAAGCTTTCTTT. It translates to CASSTTTLMNTEAFF.

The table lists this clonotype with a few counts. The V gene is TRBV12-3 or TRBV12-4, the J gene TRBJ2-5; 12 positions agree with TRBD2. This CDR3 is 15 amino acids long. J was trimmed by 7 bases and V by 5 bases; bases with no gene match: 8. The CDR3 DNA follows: TGTGCCAGCAGTCCTAGCGGGGGGGCCTATAGGACCCAGTACTTC. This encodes CASSPSGGAYRTQYF.

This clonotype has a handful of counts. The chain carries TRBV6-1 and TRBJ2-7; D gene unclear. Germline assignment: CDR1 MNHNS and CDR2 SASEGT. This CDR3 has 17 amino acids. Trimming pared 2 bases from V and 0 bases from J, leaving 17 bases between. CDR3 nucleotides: TGTGCCAGCAGTGAAACCCTACAGCGATCAAGCTCCTACGAGCAGTACTTC. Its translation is CASSETLQRSSSYEQYF.